The present T cell receptor (beta chain) was sequenced within a study of cytomegalovirus exposure and HLA in healthy donors (dated by TCRdb to 2016 to 2017). About the study as a whole: In an earlier analysis of some 550 of the donors, 276 Gb of sequence data and approximately 120 million unique TCR beta sequences from about 179 million T cells were reported. The study aimed to test whether signatures of past pathogen exposure could be identified by cataloging public T cell receptors. In an earlier analysis of 587 of the donors, high-throughput TCR beta sequencing was used to judge whether each TCR beta V gene segment behaved as functional or pseudogenic. Among the approximately 420 genotyped donors, approximately 77% belonged to the genetic ancestry cluster associated with self-reported Caucasian donors. An early release that covered about 600 HLA-typed donors contained about 300 gigabases of sequencing data and tens of millions of unique TCR sequences. Both class I and class II loci were covered by HLA typing, at four-digit resolution. To predict cytomegalovirus infection status, the study combined high-throughput TCR immunosequencing, statistical association of individual TCRs with disease status, and machine learning. Typing coverage varied by locus: 629-630 donors for A, B, C, DRB1 and DQB1; under 550 for DQA1; 600 to 610 for DPA1; roughly 450 for DPB1. Using immunosequencing, the study profiled T cell repertoires from 500 to 800 subjects and related those repertoires to cytomegalovirus serostatus. Rather than using new phenotypic data, the later analysis identified candidate immune exposures from TCR beta sequences and from how often those sequences occurred across donors. Donor age, sex, ethnicity and CMV serostatus were compiled alongside the repertoire data. Four or five DR-DQ haplotypes were handled as single units for association and clustering, since linkage in the cohort was strong. Every discovery cohort repertoire had been produced on one sequencing platform. Across about 370 genotyped donors of the cohort, an average of approximately 240,000 unique TCR beta nucleotide sequences per donor were sequenced, and 15% to 20% of those sequences were non-productive. Besides the first cohort of around 670 subjects, a separate validation cohort made up of over a hundred different subjects was used. In a later analysis, previously published TCR beta repertoires from several hundred donors were re-analyzed and high-resolution HLA genotyping was added so that TCR occurrence patterns could be studied. A later genetic analysis took genome-wide SNP genotypes for about three fifths of the roughly 670 donors and used that subset as a discovery cohort. General study outcomes and caveats: A further reported finding was that TCR beta sequences accurately predicted the HLA-A and HLA-B alleles for most subjects in the first cohort. In a later analysis, several top co-occurrence clusters were reported to appear linked to parvovirus B19, influenza, CMV and Epstein-Barr virus. In vitro tests confirmed that three of the cytomegalovirus-associated TCR beta chains recognize cytomegalovirus antigens. Presence/absence analyses assumed roughly uniform sequencing depth across donors, an assumption that may not hold. Because HLA typing was missing for some donors at each locus, association tests included only the typed subset. The study gave a list of about 150 TCR beta chains associated with cytomegalovirus. Most TCR sequences were observed very rarely across donors, whereas some public TCRs were present in many individuals. The sequencing pipeline was judged likely to have produced a cluster of highly shared sequence variants as a technical artifact. A later genetic analysis associated a missense DCLRE1C variant with V-gene and J-gene trimming of TCR beta chains, and an independent cohort replicated the association. In this cohort, only TCR beta chains were sequenced, and detectable features were limited by the absence of alpha or paired-chain data. A later analysis associated 15,000 to 20,000 TCR beta sequences with specific HLA alleles at a false discovery rate of 0.05. Some IMGT-functional V segments, including TRBV6-2 and TRBV6-3, could not be told apart with the 87-base-pair reads, so those segments were excluded. The classifier was reported to diagnose cytomegalovirus status with high specificity and sensitivity in both the original and validation cohorts. Correlated functional status among segregating V segments might be attributable to linkage disequilibrium, but an unknown experimental factor could not be ruled out. The authors suggested that the approach could potentially be extended to other disease states and immunological phenotypes. In a later analysis, TCR association rates were found to vary across HLA loci, with the most associated TCRs seen for DRB1 alleles and the fewest for HLA-C alleles. Because counts were too low, roughly 16 rarely observed V segments, including chromosome 9 orphons, were left out of the earlier analysis of some 640 of the donors. CMV serostatus was the only immune exposure information available for the cohort. Most CMV-associated TCR beta chains appeared to be HLA-restricted in a later analysis, and the HLA associations seemed to be driven largely by CMV exposure. In a later analysis, HLA-associated TCR beta chains were found to be more clonally expanded and to have lower generation probabilities than equally common non-associated chains. An earlier analysis of approximately 570 of the donors showed that most TCR beta V segments appeared in productive rearrangements either about 87% or about 30% of the time, which broadly matched IMGT annotations. In a later genetic analysis, fewer N-insertions in productive TCRs were reported among donors in an Asian-associated ancestry cluster than the roughly 700-donor mean. When HLA alleles, especially DR and DQ, strongly co-occurred, TCR associations were difficult to assign to individual alleles.

The cohort comprised 666 healthy bone marrow donors. At the time of sampling, all cohort members were nominally healthy, though unrecorded immune exposures were likely present. The donor tested CMV seronegative, placing the donor among the 300 to 450 seronegative members of the cohort. A peripheral blood sample was provided by each donor, and peripheral blood mononuclear cells were used for TCR beta sequencing. Genomic DNA was extracted from the blood cell samples with the Qiagen DNeasy Blood Extraction Kit. CDR3 length: 20 amino acids, cysteine to phenylalanine. CDR3 DNA is the only sequence kept; it has 60 bases, read in frame from the first base. Compared with germline, V lacks 6 bases and J lacks 0 bases; bases without a gene match: 18. CDR1 is given as LNHDA and CDR2 as SQIVND, both from the germline V gene (reference sequence). On this clone itself: Its antigen is not yet known. One base away there is no much larger clone; base qualities are not given.

Receptor amplification or capture employed the immunoSEQ multiplex PCR assay. The multiplex PCR relied on a mix of 60 forward primers for TCR Vbeta segments and 13 reverse primers for TCR Jbeta segments. Amplification of the CDR3 region of rearranged TCR beta genes was performed with a multiplex PCR assay on genomic DNA. Amplified TCR beta libraries were sequenced as 87-base-pair reads on the Illumina HiSeq System. From the authors' description of their analysis: A later analysis counted around 72 million unique TCR beta chains across the 670 or so repertoires, and approximately 11 million of these chains were shared by at least two donors. Raw reads were error-corrected and collapsed into unique sequences with a nearest-neighbor algorithm that merged closely related sequences to remove PCR and sequencing errors. To assign V, D and J gene segments, CDR3 sequences were aligned to IMGT reference sequences. For a sequence to be retained, a match of at least six nucleotides was required to both a V gene segment and a J gene segment. A rearrangement counted as productive if the CDR3 had no stop codons and remained in frame with V and J, and every other rearrangement counted as non-productive. Following IMGT convention, CDR3 was defined as the stretch from the second conserved V-encoded cysteine up to the conserved J-encoded phenylalanine. The earlier analysis of fewer than 700 of the donors excluded sequences that lacked an unambiguous match to a single V gene segment. An earlier analysis of just under 600 of the donors called V segments functional above 56.7% productive rearrangements and segregating when the between-donor standard deviation exceeded 5%. To diagnose cytomegalovirus status from the catalog of TCR beta chain sequences, a statistical classification framework was built. A later analysis assigned V and J genes by comparing TCR nucleotide sequences with IMGT/GENE-DB human TR gene sequences. In a later analysis, CDR3 sequences and most-parsimonious VDJ recombination scenarios were assigned using the TCRdist pipeline. A later analysis defined each TCR beta chain by its CDR3 amino acid sequence plus V-gene family, and excluded reads lacking a unique V-gene family. In a later analysis, around 600 highly shared, low-generation-probability nucleotide sequences were removed to address suspected cross-contamination and a sequencing artifact. In a later analysis, a clonal expansion index was calculated for each public chain from normalized within-repertoire ranks of inferred template counts. In a later analysis, generation probabilities were computed with a VDJ recombination model fitted to out-of-frame rearrangements, and the resulting probabilities were checked against IGoR. Hypergeometric tests were used in a later analysis to score TCR-TCR, TCR-HLA and TCR-CMV co-occurrence, with a repertoire-size bias correction applied to the TCR pairs. In a later analysis, false discovery rates were estimated by permuting HLA or CMV assignments 20 times. A later analysis grouped co-occurring TCRs with DBSCAN, adding TCRdist sequence similarity when clustering within HLA-allele-positive subsets. Repertoires with fewer than 30,000 or more than 120,000 public chains were left out of co-occurrence clustering, as were about five repertoires with anomalous nucleotide sharing. The clones in this table, taken by TCRdb from immuneACCESS, are in-frame only. Not every clone is retained; where verified, under half of the shortfall comes from an unresolved V gene, and the cause of the rest is unknown. V and J calls and clone size are as listed in that table; D and trimming were resolved from the DNA. This sample holds under 100,000 clones; roughly 80% were observed only once. About 1.9% of the sample is taken by the ten largest.

The chain is encoded by TRBV19 joined to TRBJ1-3; TRBD1 fits 9 bases in the junction. The receptor's source is a boy aged 5-17 years in good health and CMV-seronegative. The sequenced sample was PBMCs. The nucleotides are TGTGCCAGTAGCTACCCGGGACAGGGCCACCCGAAGAGCTCTGGAAACACCATATATTTT. Its amino acids are CASSYPGQGHPKSSGNTIYF.